This T cell receptor (beta chain) was profiled in a study of T cell changes during pregnancy in multiple sclerosis. Assay used: immunoSEQ multiplex PCR; TCRdb lists only in-frame clones, some missing. The table includes over 45,000 clones, 85% to 90% detected once. Trimming took off 1 base at V and 3 bases at J, with 12 bases between the two ends. This CDR3 is 15 amino acids long. The germline gives CDR1 MNHEY, CDR2 SVGAGI. The chain is built from TRBV6-5 and TRBJ1-1; D is unclear. This sample comprised CD4+ T cells from peripheral blood mononuclear cells, obtained in the first trimester of pregnancy. The TCR sequence derives from a female donor with multiple sclerosis, enrolled in a pregnancy study. The CDR3 here is CASSYFSRTDTEAFF. The CDR3 coding sequence is TGTGCCAGCAGTTACTTTTCAAGAACGGACACTGAAGCTTTCTTT.